This is a list of T cell receptor beta chains from one sample in a study of regulatory T cells in long-lasting Graves disease. MiXCR, applied by TCRdb to the multiplex PCR reads, yields one record per CDR3 protein. The sample has a few hundred thousand distinct CDR3 sequences, 16% seen once. Another study also made use of these data, one on T cells in Graves' hyperthyroidism and ophthalmopathy.

The sequenced sample was peripheral blood mononuclear cells (PBMCs), obtained at new diagnosis, from a patient treated with antithyroid drugs. Source of these receptors: a young woman with Graves disease. Both conserved end residues are part of each CDR3. Fields, in order: J gene, D gene, clone size, V gene, CDR3 DNA, CDR3 protein. D genes are given only for firm matches. Part of the rows lack a size; the others show once, few, many or a class for expanded clones.

TRBJ2-1	TRBD1	few	TRBV6-1	TGTGCCAGCAGCGCCATGACAGGGTTGAATGAGCAGTTCTTC	CASSAMTGLNEQFF
TRBJ2-4	-	many	TRBV11-2	TGTGCCAGCAGCTCTGGACAGTTTATAGCCAAAAACATTCAGTACTTC	CASSSGQFIAKNIQYF
TRBJ2-1	TRBD2	-	TRBV5-6	TGTGCCAGCAGCCGCGGGACTAGCGTTAATTCCTACAATGAGCAGTTCTTC	CASSRGTSVNSYNEQFF
TRBJ2-4	-	many	TRBV20-1	TGCAGTGCTGGAGCGGGTAGGGGTACCAAAAACATTCAGTACTTC	CSAGAGRGTKNIQYF
TRBJ2-3	-	-	TRBV18	TGTGCCAGCTCACCAAAGGCCCACACAGATACGCAGTATTTT	CASSPKAHTDTQYF
TRBJ1-4	-	once	TRBV6-1	TGTGCCAGCAGTCGAAGAACAACTAATGAAAAACTGTTTTTT	CASSRRTTNEKLFF
TRBJ2-7	TRBD1	many	TRBV27	TGTGCCAGCAGTCAGATCCCGGGACAGTCTAGGGAGCAGTACTTC	CASSQIPGQSREQYF
TRBJ2-5	-	few	TRBV30	TGTGCCATACTAGCTGATCAAGAGACCCAGTACTTC	CAILADQETQYF
TRBJ2-5	-	many	TRBV28	TGTGCCAGCAGTTTATGGAGTCAAGAGACCCAGTACTTC	CASSLWSQETQYF
TRBJ2-1	TRBD2	many	TRBV18	TGTGCCAGCTCAACTCTAGCGGGAGAACCCAATGAGCAGTTCTTC	CASSTLAGEPNEQFF
TRBJ1-1	-	many	TRBV12-5	TGTGCTAGTGGGACCGGCAGGGGCGGGTGGGCTTTCTTT	CASGTGRGGWAFF
TRBJ1-1	-	few	TRBV9	TGTGCCAGCAGCGTAGGCGGGGCGAAGGACACTGAAGCTTTCTTT	CASSVGGAKDTEAFF
TRBJ2-2	-	few	TRBV7-3	TGTGCCAGCAGCCTCTCCGGGGGGCAATCCGGGGAGCTGTTTTTT	CASSLSGGQSGELFF
TRBJ2-7	TRBD1	few	TRBV20-1	TGCAGTGCGGAGGACAGGGACCGCTCCTACGAGCAGTACTTC	CSAEDRDRSYEQYF
TRBJ1-5	-	-	TRBV20-1	TGCAGTGCTGAAGGGCGAGACCTTAACCAGCCCCAGCATTTT	CSAEGRDLNQPQHF
TRBJ1-6	-	-	TRBV2	TGTGCCAGCAGTGGGCCTTCGGGGTTGTGGGATTCACCCCTCCACTTT	CASSGPSGLWDSPLHF
TRBJ2-1	-	many	TRBV6-2/TRBV6-3	TGTGCCAGCAGTTACCAACGACGGCTAACGGACAATGAGCAGTTCTTC	CASSYQRRLTDNEQFF
TRBJ2-5	TRBD2	-	TRBV19	TGTGCCAGCCGCGGGGTAGCGGGAGTAGAGACCCAGTACTTC	CASRGVAGVETQYF
TRBJ1-1	-	many	TRBV7-9	TGTGCCAGCAGCCGGGGGGGCAAATTGACTGAAGCTTTCTTT	CASSRGGKLTEAFF
TRBJ1-5	-	-	TRBV28	TGTGCCAGCAGTCCTTTTGGAGCCCGGCCCCAGCATTTT	CASSPFGARPQHF
TRBJ2-7	-	many	TRBV2	TGTGCCAGCAGTGAAGCCCTGGTGAGAGGGAATTCCTACGAGCAGTACTTC	CASSEALVRGNSYEQYF
TRBJ1-1	-	many	TRBV7-2	TGTGCCAGCAGCTCGATTATGTATACTGAAGCTTTCTTT	CASSSIMYTEAFF
TRBJ1-1	-	many	TRBV29-1	TGCAGCGTTGAAGCGCCGGGAAAACCCTTCGGAGCTTTCTTT	CSVEAPGKPFGAFF
TRBJ2-5	-	-	TRBV10-3	TGTGCCATCAGTGGCTACCAAGAGACCCAGTACTTC	CAISGYQETQYF
TRBJ2-3	TRBD2	many	TRBV5-1	TGCGCCAGCAGCTTGGCCCTAGCGGGAACAGATACGCAGTATTTT	CASSLALAGTDTQYF
TRBJ2-3	-	few	TRBV30	TGTGCCTGGAGCCCGGGACACGGATTCAAGAATACGCAGTATTTT	CAWSPGHGFKNTQYF
TRBJ1-4	TRBD1	few	TRBV9	TGTGCCAGCAGCGATGAAACCGGGACAGGGTTGGAAAAACTGTTTTTT	CASSDETGTGLEKLFF
TRBJ2-5	TRBD2	-	TRBV5-1	TGCGCCAGCAGCAGCGGGGACCAAGAGACCCAGTACTTC	CASSSGDQETQYF
TRBJ2-2	-	many	TRBV7-3	TGTGCCAGCAGCTTAAGGGGAGCGACCGGGGAGCTGTTTTTT	CASSLRGATGELFF
TRBJ1-5	-	many	TRBV15	TGTGCCACCAGCAAGTGGAAGGTGGATCAGCCCCAGCATTTT	CATSKWKVDQPQHF
TRBJ2-7	TRBD2	many	TRBV2	TGTGCCAACGAAAGGACTAGAGACTCCTACGAGCAGTACTTC	CANERTRDSYEQYF
TRBJ1-3	-	few	TRBV20-1	TGCAGTGCAAGATACAGGGACTCTGGAAACACCATATATTTT	CSARYRDSGNTIYF
TRBJ2-1	-	few	TRBV20-1	TGCAGTGCTAGGGGGACTCGACGAGGCTCCTACAATGAGCAGTTCTTC	CSARGTRRGSYNEQFF
TRBJ2-4	TRBD1	many	TRBV7-2	TGTGCCAGCAGCTTAGAGTGGGGGACAGGGCAAAACATTCAGTACTTC	CASSLEWGTGQNIQYF
TRBJ1-4	TRBD1	few	TRBV11-2	TGTGCCAGCAGTTTTTTCCCTCCCGGACAGGGTCAGGAAAAACTGTTTTTT	CASSFFPPGQGQEKLFF
TRBJ2-1	-	many	TRBV24-1	TGTGCCACCAGTGATAGGTTTGCGACCTCCTACAATGAGCAGTTCTTC	CATSDRFATSYNEQFF
TRBJ1-1	-	-	TRBV24-1	TGTGCCACCCCTCTGACGCCGGGACAGAACACTGAAGCTTTCTTT	CATPLTPGQNTEAFF
TRBJ2-2	-	few	TRBV7-8	TGTGCCAGCAGTCCTCTCGGGACGTTTAAGACCGGGGAGCTGTTTTTT	CASSPLGTFKTGELFF
TRBJ2-7	-	many	TRBV28	TGTGCCAGCGCCGGGACTTTGGGAGAGCAGTACTTC	CASAGTLGEQYF
TRBJ2-7	TRBD2	few	TRBV2	TGTGCCAGCAGGCTTAGCGGGACGATCTACGAGCAGTACTTC	CASRLSGTIYEQYF
TRBJ2-1	-	many	TRBV14	TGTGCCAGCAGCCGCAGGAGTAGCTATGAGCAGTTCTTC	CASSRRSSYEQFF
TRBJ1-4	-	-	TRBV7-2	TGTGCCAGCAGCTTATCCATCGGGACGAGTAATGAAAAACTGTTTTTT	CASSLSIGTSNEKLFF
TRBJ2-7	-	-	TRBV10-3	TGTGCCACCACTCAGGGAGATAAGTACGAGCAGTACTTC	CATTQGDKYEQYF
TRBJ2-7	-	many	TRBV20-1	TGCAGTGCCAAAGCTAGTACAGAACTCACCTACGAGCAGTACTTC	CSAKASTELTYEQYF
TRBJ1-1	-	few	TRBV7-3	TGTGCCAGCAGCTTAGACCGAATGAACACTGAAGCTTTCTTT	CASSLDRMNTEAFF
TRBJ1-5	-	many	TRBV12-3/TRBV12-4	TGTGCCAGCAGTTTGGGGGGAAGCAATCAGCCCCAGCATTTT	CASSLGGSNQPQHF
TRBJ2-5	TRBD1	many	TRBV29-1	TGCAGCGTGCCCCCGGGACAGGGATCCACTGAGACCCAGTACTTC	CSVPPGQGSTETQYF
TRBJ2-5	TRBD1	-	TRBV5-5	TGTGCCAGCAGCCTTGGACAGGACATACATGAGTCCCAGTACTTC	CASSLGQDIHESQYF
TRBJ2-7	-	-	TRBV4-1	TGCGCCAGCAGCCAAGACCCAGGGTCCTACGAGCAGTACTTC	CASSQDPGSYEQYF
TRBJ2-1	TRBD2	few	TRBV10-3	TGTGCCATCAGTGAGTCGAATCCTAGCGGGACCTACAATGAGCAGTTCTTC	CAISESNPSGTYNEQFF
TRBJ2-1	-	-	TRBV29-1	TGCAGCGTTGACGCGGGACACCCAGTGATCTCCTACGAGCAGTTCTTC	CSVDAGHPVISYEQFF
TRBJ1-1	-	many	TRBV20-1	TGCAGTGCTAGTAGCAGGGAGGGAGATTTGAACACTGAAGCTTTCTTT	CSASSREGDLNTEAFF
TRBJ1-2	TRBD1	many	TRBV2	TGTGCCAGCAGGGTCGGGACAGGGGCTTTCAATGGCTACACCTTC	CASRVGTGAFNGYTF
TRBJ2-7	-	many	TRBV7-2	TGTGCCAGCAGCTGGGCCGGTAGAACCTACGAGCAGTACTTC	CASSWAGRTYEQYF
TRBJ2-3	TRBD2	many	TRBV12-3/TRBV12-4	TGTGCCAGCAGCTCACTAGCGGGAGAGGTGTTGGATACGCAGTATTTT	CASSSLAGEVLDTQYF
TRBJ1-1	-	few	TRBV4-1	TGCGCCAGCAGCTCAGTTGGGCGGGGAATGAACACTGAAGCTTTCTTT	CASSSVGRGMNTEAFF
TRBJ2-5	-	many	TRBV28	TGTGCCAGCAGCCCCCCCACTCAGGTCGTTGGGACCCAGTACTTC	CASSPPTQVVGTQYF
TRBJ2-7	TRBD1	many	TRBV11-2	TGTGCCAGCAGCCCAATGAGGACAGGGGGCTACGAGCAGTACTTC	CASSPMRTGGYEQYF
TRBJ2-2	TRBD2	few	TRBV11-2	TGTGCCAGCAGCCCCATAAGCGGGAGGGCGGAGCTGTTTTTT	CASSPISGRAELFF
TRBJ2-1	TRBD1	many	TRBV29-1	TGCAGCGTTAGGACAGGGGGCAGAGATGAGCAGTTCTTC	CSVRTGGRDEQFF